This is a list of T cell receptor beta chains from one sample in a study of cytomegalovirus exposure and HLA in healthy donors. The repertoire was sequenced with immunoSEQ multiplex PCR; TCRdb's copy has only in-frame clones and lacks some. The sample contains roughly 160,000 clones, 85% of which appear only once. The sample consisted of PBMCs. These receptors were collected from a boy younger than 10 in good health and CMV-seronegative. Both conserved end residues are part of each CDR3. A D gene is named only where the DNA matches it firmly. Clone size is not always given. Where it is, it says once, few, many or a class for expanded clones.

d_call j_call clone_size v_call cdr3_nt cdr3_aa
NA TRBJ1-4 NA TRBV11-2 TGTGCCAGCAGCCCGAGTCGGGGTCGCGTGTTGAAAGAACTGTTTTTT CASSPSRGRVLKELFF
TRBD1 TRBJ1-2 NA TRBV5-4 TGTGCCAGCAGTCTTTCAACAGGGGGCGGCTATGGCTACACCTTC CASSLSTGGGYGYTF
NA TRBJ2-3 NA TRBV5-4 TGTGCCAGCAGCTTGGCGACAGGCCCTATTTCAGATACGCAGTATTTT CASSLATGPISDTQYF
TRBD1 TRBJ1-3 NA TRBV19 TGTGCCAGTAGTCTGCCCTCGGGACAGATGTTCTCTGGAAACACCATATATTTT CASSLPSGQMFSGNTIYF
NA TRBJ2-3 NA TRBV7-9 TGTGCCAGCAGCTTGTCCCCTAGCAACACAGATACGCAGTATTTT CASSLSPSNTDTQYF
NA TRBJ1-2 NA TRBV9 TGTGCCAGCAGCGTAGAGCCTAACTATGGCTACACCTTC CASSVEPNYGYTF
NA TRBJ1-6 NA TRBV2 TGTGCCAGCAGTGGGCTAGCCGCGGGCTCCTATAATTCACCCCTCCACTTT CASSGLAAGSYNSPLHF
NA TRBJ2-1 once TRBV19 TGTGCCAGTAGTATTGTCGGTACTGACTACAATGAGCAGTTCTTC CASSIVGTDYNEQFF
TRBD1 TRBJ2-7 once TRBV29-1 TGCAGCGTCCGGGACAGGGCCTACGAGCAGTACTTC CSVRDRAYEQYF
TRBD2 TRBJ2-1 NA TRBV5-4 TGTGCCAGCAGCTTAGGACTAGCGGACAATGAGCAGTTCTTC CASSLGLADNEQFF
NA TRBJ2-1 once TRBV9 TGTGCCAGCACCCGGGACTCCTACAATGAGCAGTTCTTC CASTRDSYNEQFF
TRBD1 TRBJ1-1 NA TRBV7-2 TGTGCCAGCAGTCCCAGGGGGTCGGAAGCTTTCTTT CASSPRGSEAFF
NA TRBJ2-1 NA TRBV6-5 TGTGCCAGCAGTTGGACGGGGAGCTCCTACAATGAGCAGTTCTTC CASSWTGSSYNEQFF
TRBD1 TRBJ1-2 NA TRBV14 TGTGCCAGCAGCCCTTCTTCCCTCAGGGGGATCTATGGCTACACCTTC CASSPSSLRGIYGYTF
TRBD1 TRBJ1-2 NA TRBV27 TGTGCCAGCAGTTCCAGGGGGTCGAACTATGGCTACACCTTC CASSSRGSNYGYTF
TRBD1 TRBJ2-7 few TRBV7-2 TGTGCCAGCAGCCACAATGGACAGGGTATCGACGAGCAGTACTTC CASSHNGQGIDEQYF
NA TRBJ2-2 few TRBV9 TGTGCCAGCAGCGTAGACGGTCCGTACACCGGGGAGCTGTTTTTT CASSVDGPYTGELFF
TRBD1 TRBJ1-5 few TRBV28 TGTGCCAGCAGTTTATCGGGACAGGGGAATCAGCCCCAGCATTTT CASSLSGQGNQPQHF
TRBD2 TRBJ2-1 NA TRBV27 TGTGCCAGCAGTCGGCCGAAAGAGTTGAGCGGGAAGCAGTTCTTC CASSRPKELSGKQFF
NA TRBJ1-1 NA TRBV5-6 TGTGCCAGCAGCGGTGAACAGAACACTGAAGCTTTCTTT CASSGEQNTEAFF
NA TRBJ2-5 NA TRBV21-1 TGTGCCAGCAGCAAGCGGAACGGGACAGGCCGAGAGACCCAGTACTTC CASSKRNGTGRETQYF
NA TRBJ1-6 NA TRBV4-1 TGCGCCAGCAGCCATATAGGGCAGGGCAACAATTCACCCCTCCACTTT CASSHIGQGNNSPLHF
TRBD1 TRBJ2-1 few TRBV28 TGTGCCAGCAGTTCCCCGGACAGGGTTGTGAATGAGCAGTTCTTC CASSSPDRVVNEQFF
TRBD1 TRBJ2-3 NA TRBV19 TGTGCCAGTCATTCGACAGGGGGGACAGATACGCAGTATTTT CASHSTGGTDTQYF
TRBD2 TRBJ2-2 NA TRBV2 TGTGCCAGCAGTGAAATGGCTAGCGGGAACACCGGGGAGCTGTTTTTT CASSEMASGNTGELFF
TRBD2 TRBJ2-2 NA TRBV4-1 TGCGCCAGCAGCCAAGGTCGACTAGCGGGGGAGAACACCGGGGAGCTGTTTTTT CASSQGRLAGENTGELFF
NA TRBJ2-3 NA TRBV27 TGTGCCAGCAGTTTATCCGGGACACCCCTAGGCACAGATACGCAGTATTTT CASSLSGTPLGTDTQYF
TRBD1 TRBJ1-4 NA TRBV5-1 TGCGCCAGCAGCTCTGGACAGGGGGTTGCTAATGAAAAACTGTTTTTT CASSSGQGVANEKLFF